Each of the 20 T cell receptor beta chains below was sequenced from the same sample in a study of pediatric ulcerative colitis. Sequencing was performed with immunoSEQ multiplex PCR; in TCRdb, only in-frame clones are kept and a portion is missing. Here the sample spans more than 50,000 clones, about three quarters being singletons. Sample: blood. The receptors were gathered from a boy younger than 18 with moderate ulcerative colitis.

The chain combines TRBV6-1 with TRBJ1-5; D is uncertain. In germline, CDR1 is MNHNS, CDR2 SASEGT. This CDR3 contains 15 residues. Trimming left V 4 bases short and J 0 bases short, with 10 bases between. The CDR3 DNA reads TGTGCCAGCAGTGGGCGGTTGAATAGCAATCAGCCCCAGCATTTT. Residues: CASSGRLNSNQPQHF.

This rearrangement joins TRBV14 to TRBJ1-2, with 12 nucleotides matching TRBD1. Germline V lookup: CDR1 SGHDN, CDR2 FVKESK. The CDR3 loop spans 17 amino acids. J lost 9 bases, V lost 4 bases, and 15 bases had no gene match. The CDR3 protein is CASSLPGTGGGTASYTF. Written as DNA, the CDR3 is TGTGCCAGCAGCCTTCCCGGGACAGGGGGCGGGACCGCTAGCTACACCTTC.

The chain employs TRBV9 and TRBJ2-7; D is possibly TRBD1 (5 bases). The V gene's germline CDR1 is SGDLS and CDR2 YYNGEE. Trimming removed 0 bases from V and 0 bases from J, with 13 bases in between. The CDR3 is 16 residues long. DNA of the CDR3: TGTGCCAGCAGCGTAGGGCAGGGTCGTAGCTCCTACGAGCAGTACTTC. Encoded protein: CASSVGQGRSSYEQYF.

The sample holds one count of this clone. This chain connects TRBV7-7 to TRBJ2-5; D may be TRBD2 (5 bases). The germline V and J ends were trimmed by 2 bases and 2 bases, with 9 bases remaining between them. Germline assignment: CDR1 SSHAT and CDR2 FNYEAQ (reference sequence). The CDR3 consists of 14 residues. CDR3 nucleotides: TGTGCCAGCAGCTTACAAACGGGACAAGAGACCCAGTACTTC. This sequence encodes CASSLQTGQETQYF. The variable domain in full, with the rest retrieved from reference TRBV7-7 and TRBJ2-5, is GAGVSQSPRYKVTKRGQDVTLRCDPISSHATLYWYQQALGQGPEFLTYFNYEAQPDKSGLPSDRFSAERPEGSISTLTIQRTEQRDSAMYRCASSLQTGQETQYFGPGTRLLVL.

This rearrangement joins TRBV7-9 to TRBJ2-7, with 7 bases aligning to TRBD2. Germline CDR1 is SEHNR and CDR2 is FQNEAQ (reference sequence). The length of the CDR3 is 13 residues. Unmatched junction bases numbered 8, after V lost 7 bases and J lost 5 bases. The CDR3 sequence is CASIAGGTNEQYF. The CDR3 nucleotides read TGTGCCAGCATCGCCGGGGGGACTAACGAGCAGTACTTC.

Here the CDR3 reads CASRDAGLGYGYTF. CDR3 bases: TGCGCCAGCAGGGACGCAGGGCTGGGCTATGGCTACACCTTC. The chain has TRBV5-1 and TRBJ1-2, with TRBD1 as a possible D gene (5 bases). V was cut by 5 bases and J by 4 bases, with 15 bases left in between. This CDR3 region has 14 residues. Germline CDR1 is SGHRS and CDR2 is YFSETQ.

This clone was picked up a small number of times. The DNA for the CDR3 is TGTGCCAGCAGCCTAGGTATCCCAGGACGCCCCTACGAGCAGTACTTC. Its translation is CASSLGIPGRPYEQYF. The chain carries TRBV4-2 and TRBJ2-7; no definite D call. Germline CDR1 reads LGHNA; CDR2 reads YNFKEQ. Trimming pared 4 bases from V and 2 bases from J, leaving 18 bases between. The CDR3 length is 16 residues.

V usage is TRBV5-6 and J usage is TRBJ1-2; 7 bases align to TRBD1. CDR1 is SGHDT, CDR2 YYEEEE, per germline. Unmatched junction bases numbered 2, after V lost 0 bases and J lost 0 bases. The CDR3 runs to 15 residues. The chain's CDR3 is CASSLGQGANYGYTF. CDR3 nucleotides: TGTGCCAGCAGCTTGGGACAGGGAGCTAACTATGGCTACACCTTC.

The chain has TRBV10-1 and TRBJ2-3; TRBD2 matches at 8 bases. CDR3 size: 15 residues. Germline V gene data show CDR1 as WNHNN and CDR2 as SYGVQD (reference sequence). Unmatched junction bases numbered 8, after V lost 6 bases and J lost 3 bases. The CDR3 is CASRPGLGVTDTQYF. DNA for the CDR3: TGCGCCAGCAGACCGGGACTAGGGGTGACAGATACGCAGTATTTT.

This chain's CDR3 is CASSSRTSGSSYNEQFF. In DNA, the CDR3 is TGTGCCAGCAGCTCAAGGACTAGCGGGAGTTCCTACAATGAGCAGTTCTTC. The chain recombines TRBV9 with TRBJ2-1; 13 nucleotides agree with TRBD2. The ends lost 4 bases at V and 1 base at J; junction bases unmatched: 5. The CDR3 spans 17 residues. Germline CDR1 is SGDLS and CDR2 is YYNGEE.

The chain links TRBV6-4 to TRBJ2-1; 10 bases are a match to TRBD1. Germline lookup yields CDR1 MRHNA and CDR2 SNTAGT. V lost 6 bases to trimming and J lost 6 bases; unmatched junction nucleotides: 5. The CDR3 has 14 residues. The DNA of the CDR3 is TGTGCCAGCAGCCCGGGACAGGGGCCCAATGAGCAGTTCTTC. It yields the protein CASSPGQGPNEQFF.

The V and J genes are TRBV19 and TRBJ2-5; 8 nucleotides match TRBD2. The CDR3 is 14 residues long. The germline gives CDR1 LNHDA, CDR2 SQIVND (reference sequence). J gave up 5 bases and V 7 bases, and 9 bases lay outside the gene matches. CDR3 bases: TGTGCCAGTAATAACGGGGGGGCCTGGGAGACCCAGTACTTC. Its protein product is CASNNGGAWETQYF.

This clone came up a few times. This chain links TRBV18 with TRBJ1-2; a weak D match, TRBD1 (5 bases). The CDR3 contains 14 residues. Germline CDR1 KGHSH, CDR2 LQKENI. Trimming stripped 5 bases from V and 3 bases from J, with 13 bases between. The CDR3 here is CASSRQGVYYGYTF. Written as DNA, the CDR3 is TGTGCCAGCTCAAGGCAGGGAGTGTACTATGGCTACACCTTC.

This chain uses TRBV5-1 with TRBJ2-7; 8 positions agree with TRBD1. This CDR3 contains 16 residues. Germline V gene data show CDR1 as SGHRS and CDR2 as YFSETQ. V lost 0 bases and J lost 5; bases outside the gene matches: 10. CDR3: CASSLAPTGVRDEQYF. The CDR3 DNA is TGCGCCAGCAGCTTGGCCCCGACAGGGGTCCGCGACGAGCAGTACTTC.

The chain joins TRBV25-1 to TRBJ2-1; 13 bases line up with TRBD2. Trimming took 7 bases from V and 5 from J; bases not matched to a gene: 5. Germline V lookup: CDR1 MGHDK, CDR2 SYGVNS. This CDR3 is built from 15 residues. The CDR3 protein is CASKPGLAGNNEQFF. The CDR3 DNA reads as TGTGCCAGCAAACCGGGACTAGCGGGGAACAATGAGCAGTTCTTC.

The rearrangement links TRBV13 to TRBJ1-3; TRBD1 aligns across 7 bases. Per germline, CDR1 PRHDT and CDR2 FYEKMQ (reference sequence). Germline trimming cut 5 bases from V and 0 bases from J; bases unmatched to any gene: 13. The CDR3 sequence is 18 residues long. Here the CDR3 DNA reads TGTGCCAGCAGCCACCTTACGGGGACAGAGAGCTCTGGAAACACCATATATTTT. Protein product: CASSHLTGTESSGNTIYF.

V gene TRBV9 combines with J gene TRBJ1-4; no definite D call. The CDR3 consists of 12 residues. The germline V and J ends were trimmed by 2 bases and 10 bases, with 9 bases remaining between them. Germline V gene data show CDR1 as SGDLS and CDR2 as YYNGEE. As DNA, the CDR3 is TGTGCCAGCAGCGTCGTTGGCGGAAAACTGTTTTTT. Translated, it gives CASSVVGGKLFF.

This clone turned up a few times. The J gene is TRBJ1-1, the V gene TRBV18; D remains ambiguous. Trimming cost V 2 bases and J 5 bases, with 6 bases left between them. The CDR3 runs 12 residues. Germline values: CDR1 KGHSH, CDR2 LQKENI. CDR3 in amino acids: CASSPGRTEAFF. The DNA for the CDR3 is TGTGCCAGCTCACCAGGGAGGACTGAAGCTTTCTTT.

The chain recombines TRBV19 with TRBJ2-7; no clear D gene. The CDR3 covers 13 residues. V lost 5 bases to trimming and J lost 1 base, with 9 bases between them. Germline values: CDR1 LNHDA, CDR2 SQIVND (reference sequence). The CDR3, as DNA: TGTGCCAGTAGTTTTAGCCAATCCTACGAGCAGTACTTC. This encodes CASSFSQSYEQYF. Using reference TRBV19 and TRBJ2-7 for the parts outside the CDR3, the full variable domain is DGGITQSPKYLFRKEGQNVTLSCEQNLNHDAMYWYRQDPGQGLRLIYYSQIVNDFQKGDIAEGYSVSREKKESFPLTVTSAQKNPTAFYLCASSFSQSYEQYFGPGTRLTVT.

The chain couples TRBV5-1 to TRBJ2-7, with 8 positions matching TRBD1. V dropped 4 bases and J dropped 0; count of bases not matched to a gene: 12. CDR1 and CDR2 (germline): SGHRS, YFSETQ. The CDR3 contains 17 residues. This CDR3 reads CASSVIGQGSVSYEQYF. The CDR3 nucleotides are TGCGCCAGCAGCGTAATCGGACAGGGATCAGTCTCCTACGAGCAGTACTTC.